A selection of T cell receptor beta chains follows, all from one sample in a study of technical replicates of blood from a few donors. Measured with immunoSEQ multiplex PCR; TCRdb has only the in-frame clones, and not every one. Found here are 68,000 or so clones, approximately 90% of them singletons; the top ten hold roughly 5%. The sequenced sample consisted of PBMCs. Source of these receptors: a human donor in good health. Some clones in this sample may be carry-over from other donors' samples. Both conserved end residues are part of each CDR3. D genes are given only for firm matches. The size of a clone is reported for some rows only, either as once, few or many, or as a class for expanded clones.

.	.	TRBV15	TRBJ1-5	TGTGCCACCAGCAACGGGTACGGTGATCGGCCCCAGCATTTT	CATSNGYGDRPQHF
.	.	TRBV6-5	TRBJ1-2	TGTGCCAGCAGCCAACAGGGAACCATAAGCTATGGCTACACCTTC	CASSQQGTISYGYTF
.	.	TRBV5-8	TRBJ2-4	TGTGCCAGCAGCTTTGGCGGAGCCAAAAACATTCAGTACTTC	CASSFGGAKNIQYF
.	.	TRBV2	TRBJ2-7	TGTGCCAGCAGGGTAGGGGCATACGAGCAGTACTTC	CASRVGAYEQYF
.	TRBD1	TRBV10-1	TRBJ1-1	TGCGCCAGCAGCCGAGGACAGGTGAACACTGAAGCTTTCTTT	CASSRGQVNTEAFF
few	TRBD1	TRBV27	TRBJ1-1	TGTGCCAGCAGTCCACCCCGGACAGGGGGCTGGTCTGAAGCTTTCTTT	CASSPPRTGGWSEAFF
.	.	TRBV4-1	TRBJ1-5	TGCGCCAGCAGCCCGGGAAATCAGCCCCAGCATTTT	CASSPGNQPQHF
.	.	TRBV7-9	TRBJ2-7	TGTGCCAGCAGCTTACAGGGACTGGAGCAGTACTTC	CASSLQGLEQYF
.	TRBD1	TRBV5-4	TRBJ1-2	TGTGCCAGCAGTTCAGGACAGGGCACATCTAACTATGGCTACACCTTC	CASSSGQGTSNYGYTF
.	.	TRBV5-1	TRBJ2-5	TGCGCCAGCAGCTTGGGCAGCCAAGAGACCCAGTACTTC	CASSLGSQETQYF
.	.	TRBV6-5	TRBJ2-7	TGTGCCAGCAGACTGAGCGGTCCCTACGAGCAGTACTTC	CASRLSGPYEQYF
.	.	TRBV13	TRBJ2-7	TGTGCCAGCAGCTTCTCGAGCTACGAGCAGTACTTC	CASSFSSYEQYF
.	TRBD2	TRBV27	TRBJ2-7	TGTGCCAGCCGCTGGGGGGGCGAGCAGTACTTC	CASRWGGEQYF
.	TRBD1	TRBV7-9	TRBJ2-1	TGTGCCAGCAGCCTAGCCGGGACAGTCAATGAGCAGTTCTTC	CASSLAGTVNEQFF
.	TRBD1	TRBV7-9	TRBJ1-5	TGTGCCAGCAGCTTAGATCCGGGACAGGGTAATCAGCCCCAGCATTTT	CASSLDPGQGNQPQHF
.	.	TRBV2	TRBJ1-2	TGTGCCAGCAGTGCCTGGCCCAAACCGGCGGGAGAGGATTTTGGCTACACCTTC	CASSAWPKPAGEDFGYTF
.	TRBD1	TRBV6-1	TRBJ2-3	TGTGCCAGCAGTCGGGACAGCAGCACAGATACGCAGTATTTT	CASSRDSSTDTQYF
.	.	TRBV25-1	TRBJ1-1	TGTGCCAGCAGTGAATATGGGGGAGGGACTGAAGCTTTCTTT	CASSEYGGGTEAFF
.	.	TRBV11-1	TRBJ2-3	TGTGCCAGCAGCTTAGGCAGACTAGGGGGCACAGATACGCAGTATTTT	CASSLGRLGGTDTQYF
.	.	TRBV12-5	TRBJ1-1	TGTGCTAGCCTCCGACAGGAAAATACCATAATGGGTGAAGCTTTCTTT	CASLRQENTIMGEAFF
.	TRBD1	TRBV6-1	TRBJ2-7	TGTGCCAGCAGTGAAGAGGGGGCGTACGAGCAGTACTTC	CASSEEGAYEQYF
.	.	TRBV29-1	TRBJ1-3	TGCAGCGCCCGGGGGGGGTCGGGTGGAAACACCATATATTTT	CSARGGSGGNTIYF